The clone carrying this T cell receptor beta chain occurred many times. No antigen is known for it. One end of the junction is discordant with germline, which a read error may explain. These data are taken from a study of T cell repertoires in cytomegalovirus infection. The CDR3 length is 13 residues. Germline assignment: CDR1 SSHAT and CDR2 FNYEAQ (reference sequence). TCRdb reprocessed the reads with MiXCR, giving one entry per CDR3 protein. The repertoire holds fewer than 900,000 distinct CDR3 sequences, with about 29% as singletons. The input for sequencing was cultured CD8+ T cells from PBMCs, taken from culture after CMV antigen stimulation. This sequence was found in a human donor in good health (CMV status not recorded). Some clones in this sample may be carry-over from other donors' samples. The V and J genes are TRBV7-7 and TRBJ2-5, with 7 bases identical to TRBD1. This CDR3 reads CASSSTGKETQYF. The DNA of the CDR3 is TGTGCTAGCAGCTCGACAGGGAAAGAGACCCAGTACTTC.